One T cell receptor (beta chain) is described in this entry. The antigen it binds to is not known. Base quality data are lacking; no much larger clone is found one base away. The data were obtained in a study of blood T cell repertoires in COVID-19 (dated by TCRdb to 2018 to 2021). With respect to the entire study: The collaborator samples originated in the United States, Italy and Spain and spanned the acute and convalescent phases of COVID-19. The prospective study material was composed of cDNA or gDNA derived from T cells, B-cell-depleted T cells, or PBMCs. Deeply sampled blood TCRbeta repertoires from subjects exposed to, actively infected with, or recovered from COVID-19 were included in the dataset. A freely available public database, intended as a resource for researchers studying the immune response to SARS-CoV-2, is where the repertoires were released. Samples were obtained from the ongoing ImmuneRACE study (first 160 participants) and from over a thousand subjects provided by 6 global collaborators. Sample metadata almost always included a de-identified subject ID, COVID-19 status, age in years and sex. Where available, HLA class I and class II types were taken from metadata supplied by the sample provider and were not determined by assay-based typing. The paper as a whole reports these results and caveats: Clinical and demographic metadata were provided uncurated, with the amount varying by source and participant.

TCRbeta CDR3 regions were amplified from genomic DNA by means of the immunoSEQ Assay, a bias-controlled multiplex PCR. The original pipeline was this. Within the assay, amplification of reference gene primers was used to estimate how many nucleated cells each sample contained. To quantify the absolute abundance of each unique TCRbeta CDR3 rearrangement, sequence reads were collapsed and filtered. For each sample, productive Simpson clonality was calculated as the square root of Simpson's diversity index across productive rearrangements. As stored in TCRdb, this immuneACCESS dataset retains in-frame rearrangements with V and J assigned. A fraction of the clones does not appear; measured against another copy, unresolved V genes explain less than half of the discrepancy, and the remainder lacks a known reason. For V, J and clone size, that table is used; D and trimming come from the DNA. Counted in this sample were roughly 24,000 clones; about 90% of them appeared once. Together, the top ten hold roughly 22% of the sample.

The collaborating institutions used their own protocols to collect whole blood in K2EDTA tubes. For TCRbeta analysis, collaborators shipped samples in one of three forms: frozen whole blood, isolated PBMCs, or DNA extracted from either of those sample types. CDR1 and CDR2 are read off the germline V gene (reference sequence) as MNHNY and SVGAGI. The CDR3 sequence holds 16 residues, the cysteine and phenylalanine included. The only DNA kept is the CDR3, 48 bases in frame from the first base. For this chain, trimming is 5 bases at the V end and 0 bases at the J end, and the number of junction bases without a gene match is 0.

This chain is built from TRBV6-6 and TRBJ2-1; 14 central nucleotides agree with TRBD2. The source material was peripheral blood. The clonotype originates from a man aged 65 to 79 in a cohort sampled during active COVID-19. The CDR3 reads CASSGTSGSSYNEQFF. The DNA reads TGTGCCAGCAGTGGGACTAGCGGGAGCTCCTACAATGAGCAGTTCTTC.